This TCR beta chain derives from a study of T-cell reconstitution after alpha-beta-depleted transplantation in children. Unique molecular identifiers were used in preparing the TCRbeta library. MiXCR, applied by TCRdb to the PCR reads, yields one record per CDR3 protein. The data contain about 690,000 distinct CDR3 sequences, around a sixth of them singletons. The length of the CDR3 is 13 residues. From germline, CDR1 is MNHEY and CDR2 SMNVEV (reference sequence). Unmatched junction bases numbered 7, after V lost 7 bases and J lost 5 bases. The receptor's source is a human donor who donated a stem cell graft to a child with acute myeloid leukemia. J is TRBJ1-2 and V is TRBV27; 7 bases agree with TRBD1. Sequencing was performed on PBMCs from the stem cell graft donor, taken from the stem cell graft. CDR3 region: CASKIDRVYGYTF. The DNA for the CDR3 is TGTGCCAGCAAGATAGACAGGGTGTATGGCTACACCTTC.